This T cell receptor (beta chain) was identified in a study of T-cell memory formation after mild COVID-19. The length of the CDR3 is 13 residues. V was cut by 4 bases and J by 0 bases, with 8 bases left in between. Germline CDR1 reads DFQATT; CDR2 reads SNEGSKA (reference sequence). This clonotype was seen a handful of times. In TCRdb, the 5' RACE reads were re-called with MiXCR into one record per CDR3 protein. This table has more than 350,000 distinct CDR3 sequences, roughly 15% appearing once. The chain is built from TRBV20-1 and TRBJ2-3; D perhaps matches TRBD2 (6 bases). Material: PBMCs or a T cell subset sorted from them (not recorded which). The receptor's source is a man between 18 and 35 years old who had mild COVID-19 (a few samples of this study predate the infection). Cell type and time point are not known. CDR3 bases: TGCAGTGCTAATAGCGGTAGCACAGATACGCAGTATTTT. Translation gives CSANSGSTDTQYF.